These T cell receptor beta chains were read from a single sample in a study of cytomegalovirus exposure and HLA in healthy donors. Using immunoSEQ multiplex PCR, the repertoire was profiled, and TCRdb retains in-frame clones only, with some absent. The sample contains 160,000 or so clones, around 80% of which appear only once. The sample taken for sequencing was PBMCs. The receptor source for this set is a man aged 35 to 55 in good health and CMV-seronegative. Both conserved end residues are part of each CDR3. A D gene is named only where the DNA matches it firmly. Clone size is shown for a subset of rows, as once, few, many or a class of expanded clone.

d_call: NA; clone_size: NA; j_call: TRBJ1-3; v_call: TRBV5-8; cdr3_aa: CASSRDIVPNTIYF; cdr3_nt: TGTGCCAGCAGCCGGGACATCGTACCAAACACCATATATTTT
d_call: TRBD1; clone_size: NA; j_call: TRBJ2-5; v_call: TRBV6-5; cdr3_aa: CASSSAGGYQETQYF; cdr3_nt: TGTGCCAGCAGTTCGGCAGGGGGCTATCAAGAGACCCAGTACTTC
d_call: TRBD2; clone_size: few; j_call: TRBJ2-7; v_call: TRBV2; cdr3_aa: CARGTSGSYEQYF; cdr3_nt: TGTGCCAGAGGGACTAGCGGCTCCTACGAGCAGTACTTC
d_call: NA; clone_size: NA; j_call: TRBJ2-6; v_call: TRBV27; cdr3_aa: CASSPTSGANVLTF; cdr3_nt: TGTGCCAGCAGCCCTACCTCTGGGGCCAACGTCCTGACTTTC
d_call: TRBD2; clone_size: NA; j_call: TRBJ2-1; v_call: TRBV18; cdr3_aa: CASSPTTSGGDNEQFF; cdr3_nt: TGTGCCAGCTCACCAACGACTAGCGGGGGTGACAATGAGCAGTTCTTC
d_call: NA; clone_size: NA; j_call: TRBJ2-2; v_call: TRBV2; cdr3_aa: CASWALAGAPNTGELFF; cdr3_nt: TGTGCCAGCTGGGCTTTGGCGGGGGCCCCGAACACCGGGGAGCTGTTTTTT
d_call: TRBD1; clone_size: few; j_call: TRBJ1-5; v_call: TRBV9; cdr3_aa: CAGQDSNQPQHF; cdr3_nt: TGTGCCGGACAGGATAGCAATCAGCCCCAGCATTTT
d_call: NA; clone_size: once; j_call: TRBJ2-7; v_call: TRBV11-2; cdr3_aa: CASSLYRDPDYEQYF; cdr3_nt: TGTGCCAGCAGCCTATACAGAGATCCGGACTACGAGCAGTACTTC
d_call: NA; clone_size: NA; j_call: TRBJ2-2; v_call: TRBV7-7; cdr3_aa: CASGRSGTGELFF; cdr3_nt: TGTGCTAGCGGTCGTAGCGGCACCGGGGAGCTGTTTTTT
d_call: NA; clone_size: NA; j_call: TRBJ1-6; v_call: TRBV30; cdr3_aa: CAWSVQGIYNSPLHF; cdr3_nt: TGTGCCTGGAGTGTTCAGGGGATCTATAATTCACCCCTCCACTTT
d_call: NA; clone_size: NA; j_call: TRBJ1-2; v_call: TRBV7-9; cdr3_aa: CSSSPNLQVVSGLSGYTF; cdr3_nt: TGTTCCAGCAGCCCAAATCTTCAAGTGGTTTCAGGACTCTCTGGCTACACCTTC
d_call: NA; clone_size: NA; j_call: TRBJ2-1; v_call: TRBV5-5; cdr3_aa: CANIRQPSDFF; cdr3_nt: TGTGCCAACATAAGACAGCCGTCCGATTTCTTC
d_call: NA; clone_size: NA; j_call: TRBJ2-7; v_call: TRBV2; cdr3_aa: CASSDRGVTYEQYF; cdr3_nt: TGTGCCAGCAGTGACAGGGGGGTTACCTACGAGCAGTACTTC
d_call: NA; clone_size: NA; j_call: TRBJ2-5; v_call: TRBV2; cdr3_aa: CATVKAGGETQYF; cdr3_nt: TGTGCCACCGTAAAGGCGGGCGGAGAGACCCAGTACTTC
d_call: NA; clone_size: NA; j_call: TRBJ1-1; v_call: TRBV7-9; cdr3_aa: CASREPGTEAFF; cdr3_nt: TGTGCCAGCAGGGAACCGGGGACTGAAGCTTTCTTT
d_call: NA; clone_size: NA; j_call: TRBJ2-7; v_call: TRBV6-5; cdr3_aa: CASSYYRSYEQYF; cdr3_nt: TGTGCCAGCAGTTACTACAGGAGTTACGAGCAGTACTTC
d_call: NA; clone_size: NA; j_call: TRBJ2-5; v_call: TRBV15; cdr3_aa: CATSSGGTAEETQYF; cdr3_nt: TGTGCCACCAGCAGTGGCGGGACAGCGGAAGAGACCCAGTACTTC
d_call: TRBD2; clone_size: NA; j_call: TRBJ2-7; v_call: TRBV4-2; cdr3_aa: CASSQGTSGIYEQYF; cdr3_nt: TGTGCCAGCAGCCAAGGGACTAGCGGCATCTACGAGCAGTACTTC
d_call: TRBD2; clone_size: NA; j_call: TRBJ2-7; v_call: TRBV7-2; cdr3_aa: CASSSRGGVLRENF; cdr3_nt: TGTGCCAGCAGCTCCCGGGGGGGAGTCCTTCGAGAAAACTTC
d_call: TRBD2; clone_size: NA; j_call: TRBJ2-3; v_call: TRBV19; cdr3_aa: CASSIGTSGGRSTQYF; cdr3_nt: TGTGCCAGTAGTATCGGGACTAGCGGGGGTCGGAGTACGCAGTATTTT
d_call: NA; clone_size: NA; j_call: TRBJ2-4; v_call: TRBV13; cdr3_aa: CASKRGWVKNIQYF; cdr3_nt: TGTGCCAGCAAAAGGGGGTGGGTCAAAAACATTCAGTACTTC
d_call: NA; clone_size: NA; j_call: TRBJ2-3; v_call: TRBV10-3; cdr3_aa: CAISRGADTQYF; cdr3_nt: TGTGCCATCAGCAGGGGTGCAGATACGCAGTATTTT
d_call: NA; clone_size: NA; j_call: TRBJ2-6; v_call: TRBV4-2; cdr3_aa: CASSDSQFSSGANVLTF; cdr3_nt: TGTGCCAGCAGCGATTCACAGTTCAGCTCTGGGGCCAACGTCCTGACTTTC
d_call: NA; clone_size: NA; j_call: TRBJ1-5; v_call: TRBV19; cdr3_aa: CASSIVRGRANQPQHF; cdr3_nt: TGTGCCAGTAGTATCGTGCGGGGGAGGGCCAATCAGCCCCAGCATTTT
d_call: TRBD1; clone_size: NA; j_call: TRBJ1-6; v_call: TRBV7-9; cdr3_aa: CASSPPGQGNSPLHF; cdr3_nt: TGTGCCAGCAGCCCCCCGGGACAGGGAAATTCACCCCTCCACTTT
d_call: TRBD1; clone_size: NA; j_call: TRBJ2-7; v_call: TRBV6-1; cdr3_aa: CASSGTGLSYEQYF; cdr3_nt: TGTGCCAGCAGTGGGACAGGTCTATCCTACGAGCAGTACTTC
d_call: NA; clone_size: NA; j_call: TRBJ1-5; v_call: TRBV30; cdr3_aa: CAWAYYSNQPQHF; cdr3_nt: TGTGCCTGGGCCTATTATAGCAATCAGCCCCAGCATTTT
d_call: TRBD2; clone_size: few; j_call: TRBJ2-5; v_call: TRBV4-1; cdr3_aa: CASSQLGQAGAIPETQYF; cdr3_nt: TGCGCCAGCAGCCAACTAGGTCAAGCGGGGGCCATACCGGAGACCCAGTACTTC
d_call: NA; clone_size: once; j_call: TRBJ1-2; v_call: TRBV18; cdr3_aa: CASSPQGEGYTF; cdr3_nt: TGTGCCAGCTCACCACAGGGAGAGGGCTACACCTTC
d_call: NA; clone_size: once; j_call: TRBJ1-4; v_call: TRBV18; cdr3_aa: CASLESGGTNEKLFF; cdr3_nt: TGTGCCAGCTTGGAAAGCGGTGGGACTAATGAAAAACTGTTTTTT
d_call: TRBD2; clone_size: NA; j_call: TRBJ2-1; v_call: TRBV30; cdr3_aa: CAWSRGGGANEQFF; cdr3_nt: TGTGCCTGGAGTAGGGGCGGGGGGGCCAATGAGCAGTTCTTC
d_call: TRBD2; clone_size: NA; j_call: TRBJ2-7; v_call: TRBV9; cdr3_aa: CASSVAGGILDEQYF; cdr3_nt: TGTGCCAGCAGCGTGGCGGGGGGGATCCTAGACGAGCAGTACTTC
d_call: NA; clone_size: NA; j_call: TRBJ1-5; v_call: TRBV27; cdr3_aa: CASSPTNQPQHF; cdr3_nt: TGTGCCAGCAGTCCAACTAATCAGCCCCAGCATTTT
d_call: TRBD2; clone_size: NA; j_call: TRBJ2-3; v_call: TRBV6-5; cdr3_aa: CASSPRTGGADTQYF; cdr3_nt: TGTGCCAGCAGTCCTCGCACGGGGGGGGCAGATACGCAGTATTTT
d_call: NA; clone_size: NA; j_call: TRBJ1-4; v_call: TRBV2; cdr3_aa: CASSDPTTNEKLFF; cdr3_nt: TGTGCCAGCAGTGATCCAACAACTAATGAAAAACTGTTTTTT
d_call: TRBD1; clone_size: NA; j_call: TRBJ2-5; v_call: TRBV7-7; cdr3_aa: CASSTDRAETQYF; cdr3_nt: TGTGCTAGCAGCACGGACAGGGCTGAGACCCAGTACTTC
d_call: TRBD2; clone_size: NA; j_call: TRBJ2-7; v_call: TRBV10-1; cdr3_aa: CASSERGDYEQYF; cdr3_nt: TGCGCCAGCAGTGAGCGGGGGGACTACGAGCAGTACTTC
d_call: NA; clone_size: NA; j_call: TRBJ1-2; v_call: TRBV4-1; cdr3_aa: CASSQESGRGGTGYTF; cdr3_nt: TGCGCCAGCAGCCAAGAATCAGGACGGGGGGGGACTGGCTACACCTTC
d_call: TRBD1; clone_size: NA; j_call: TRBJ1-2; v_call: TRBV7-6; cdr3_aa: CASSLATGESGYTF; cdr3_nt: TGTGCCAGCAGCTTAGCGACAGGGGAGAGTGGCTACACCTTC
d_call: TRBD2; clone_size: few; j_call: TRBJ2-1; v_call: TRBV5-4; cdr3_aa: CASSAGLAINEQFF; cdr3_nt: TGTGCCAGCAGCGCGGGACTAGCGATAAATGAGCAGTTCTTC
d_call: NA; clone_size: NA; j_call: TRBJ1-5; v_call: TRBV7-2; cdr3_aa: CASSPAGVGQPQHF; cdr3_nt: TGTGCCAGCAGCCCAGCGGGGGTTGGTCAGCCCCAGCATTTT
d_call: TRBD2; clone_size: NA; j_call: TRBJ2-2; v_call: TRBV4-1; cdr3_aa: CASSQDPGLVTGELFF; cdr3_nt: TGCGCCAGCAGCCAAGATCCTGGACTAGTAACCGGGGAGCTGTTTTTT
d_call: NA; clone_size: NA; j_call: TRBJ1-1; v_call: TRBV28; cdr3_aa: CASSFFGRGPEAFF; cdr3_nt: TGTGCCAGCAGTTTCTTCGGCAGGGGTCCTGAAGCTTTCTTT
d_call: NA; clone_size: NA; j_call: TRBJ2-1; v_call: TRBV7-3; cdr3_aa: CASSLTQWGDEQFF; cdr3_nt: TGTGCCAGCAGCTTAACCCAGTGGGGGGATGAGCAGTTCTTC
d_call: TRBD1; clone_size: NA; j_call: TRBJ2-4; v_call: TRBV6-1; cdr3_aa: CAIIPGQGAKNIQYF; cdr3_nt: TGTGCCATCATACCGGGACAGGGGGCCAAAAACATTCAGTACTTC
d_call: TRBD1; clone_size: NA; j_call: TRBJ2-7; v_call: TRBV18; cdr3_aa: CASSPLTGGASAYEQYF; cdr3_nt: TGTGCCAGCTCACCCTTGACAGGGGGCGCAAGCGCCTACGAGCAGTACTTC
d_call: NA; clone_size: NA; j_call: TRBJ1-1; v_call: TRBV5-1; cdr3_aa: CASSVQGDGTEAFF; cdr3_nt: TGCGCCAGCAGCGTACAGGGAGACGGCACTGAAGCTTTCTTT
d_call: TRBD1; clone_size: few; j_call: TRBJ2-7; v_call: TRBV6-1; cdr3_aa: CASKGAYEQYF; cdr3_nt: TGTGCCAGCAAGGGGGCGTACGAGCAGTACTTC
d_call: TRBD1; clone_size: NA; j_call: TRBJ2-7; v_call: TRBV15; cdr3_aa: CATSRAGTGVYEQYF; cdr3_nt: TGTGCCACCAGCAGAGCCGGGACAGGGGTCTACGAGCAGTACTTC
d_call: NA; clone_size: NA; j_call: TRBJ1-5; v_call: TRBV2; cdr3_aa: CASRENRASNQPQHF; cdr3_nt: TGTGCCAGCAGAGAGAACAGGGCTAGCAATCAGCCCCAGCATTTT
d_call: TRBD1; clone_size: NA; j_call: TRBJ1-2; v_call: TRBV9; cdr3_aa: CASSVDQSTGGHGYTF; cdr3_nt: TGTGCCAGCAGCGTAGATCAGTCGACAGGGGGCCATGGCTACACCTTC